These T cell receptor beta chains were read from a single sample in a study of blood T cell repertoires in COVID-19. Only in-frame clones appear in the TCRdb table, and some are missing; sequencing was by immunoSEQ multiplex PCR. The repertoire holds 76,000 or so clones, with more than 75% as singletons. Sample: peripheral blood. All receptors derive from a human donor in a cohort sampled during active COVID-19. Both conserved end residues are trimmed from each CDR3. Each record gives: J gene, V gene, CDR3 protein.

>TRBJ1-6|TRBV30
AWEEGQGRNSPLH
>TRBJ2-5|TRBV11-2
ASSLELQETQY
>TRBJ2-3|TRBV7-9
ASSRGQAMPDTQY
>TRBJ1-2|TRBV6-2/TRBV6-3
ASSRQRANYGYT
>TRBJ1-5|TRBV3-1/TRBV3-2
ASSQDDRRNQPQH
>TRBJ2-5|TRBV7-2
ASSLGGTGAQETQY
>TRBJ1-4|TRBV6-6
ASRYRGLAEKLF
>TRBJ2-7|TRBV5-1
ASSYDRGSYEQY
>TRBJ1-1|TRBV12-3/TRBV12-4
ASRVQGTEAF
>TRBJ1-2|TRBV9
ASSPQGVNYGYT
>TRBJ2-1|TRBV3-1/TRBV3-2
ASSYSSYNEQF
>TRBJ2-2|TRBV7-6
ASSLTGNTGELF
>TRBJ1-2|TRBV6-5
ASSYSDRVAYGYT
>TRBJ2-7|TRBV5-1
ASSPTGQAAYEQY
>TRBJ2-5|TRBV7-7
ASSLVGAEGETQY
>TRBJ2-7|TRBV29-1
SVGQGVYEQY
>TRBJ2-1|TRBV12-3/TRBV12-4
ASRGQVIDEQF
>TRBJ2-7|TRBV15
ATSRGGQGAYEQY
>TRBJ1-3|TRBV5-1
ASSFSGYSGNTIY
>TRBJ1-3|TRBV6-2/TRBV6-3
ASSYSNWYSKLSGNTIY
>TRBJ2-3|TRBV18
ASSPKGQGTKDTQY
>TRBJ2-7|TRBV29-1
SVEGADSYEQY
>TRBJ1-1|TRBV2
ASSWDRGRGTEAF
>TRBJ2-3|TRBV5-1
ASSSQAGGITDTQY
>TRBJ1-2|TRBV7-8
ASSLGSAGGATGYT